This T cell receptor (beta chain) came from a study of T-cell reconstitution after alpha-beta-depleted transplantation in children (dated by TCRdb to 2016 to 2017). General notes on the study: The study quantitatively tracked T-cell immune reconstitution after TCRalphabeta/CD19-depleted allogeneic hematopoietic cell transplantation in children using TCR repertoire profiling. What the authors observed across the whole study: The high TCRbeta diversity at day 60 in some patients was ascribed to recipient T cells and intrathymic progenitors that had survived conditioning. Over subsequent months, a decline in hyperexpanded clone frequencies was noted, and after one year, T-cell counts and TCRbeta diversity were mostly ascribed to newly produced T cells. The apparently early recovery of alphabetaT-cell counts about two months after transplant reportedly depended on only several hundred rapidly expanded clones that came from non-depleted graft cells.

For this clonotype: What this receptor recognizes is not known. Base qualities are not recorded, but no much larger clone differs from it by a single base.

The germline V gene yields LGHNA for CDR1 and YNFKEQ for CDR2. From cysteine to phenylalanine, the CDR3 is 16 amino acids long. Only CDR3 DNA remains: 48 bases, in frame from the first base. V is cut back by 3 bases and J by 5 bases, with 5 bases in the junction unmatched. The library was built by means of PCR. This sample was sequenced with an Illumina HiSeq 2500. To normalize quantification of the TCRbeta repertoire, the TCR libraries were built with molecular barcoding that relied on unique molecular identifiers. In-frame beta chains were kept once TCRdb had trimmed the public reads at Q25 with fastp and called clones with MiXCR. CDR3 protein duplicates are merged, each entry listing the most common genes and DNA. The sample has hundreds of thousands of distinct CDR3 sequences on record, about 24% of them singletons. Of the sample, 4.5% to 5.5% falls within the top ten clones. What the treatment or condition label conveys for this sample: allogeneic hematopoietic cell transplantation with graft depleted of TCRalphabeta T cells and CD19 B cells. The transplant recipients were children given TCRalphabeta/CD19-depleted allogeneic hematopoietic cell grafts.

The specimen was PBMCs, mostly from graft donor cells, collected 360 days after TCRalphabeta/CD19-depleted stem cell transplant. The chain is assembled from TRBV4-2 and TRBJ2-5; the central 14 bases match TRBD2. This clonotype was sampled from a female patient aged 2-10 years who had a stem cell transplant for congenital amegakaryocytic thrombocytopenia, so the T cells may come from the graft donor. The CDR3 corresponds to CASSQTSGGAWETQYF. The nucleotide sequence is TGTGCCAGCAGCCAGACTAGCGGGGGGGCTTGGGAGACCCAGTACTTC.